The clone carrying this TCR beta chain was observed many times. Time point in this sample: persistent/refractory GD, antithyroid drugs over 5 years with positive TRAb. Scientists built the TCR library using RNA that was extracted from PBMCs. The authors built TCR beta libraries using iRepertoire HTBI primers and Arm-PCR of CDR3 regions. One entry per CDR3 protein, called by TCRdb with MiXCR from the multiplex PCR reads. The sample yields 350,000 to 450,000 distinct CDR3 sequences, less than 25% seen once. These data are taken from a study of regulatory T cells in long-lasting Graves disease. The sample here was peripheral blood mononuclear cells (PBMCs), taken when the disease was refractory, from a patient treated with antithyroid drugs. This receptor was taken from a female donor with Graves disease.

The CDR3 coding sequence is TGCAGTGCTAGAATCGGGACAGTTAACACTGAAGCTTTCTTT. Its translation: CSARIGTVNTEAFF. The chain employs TRBV20-1 and TRBJ1-1; 7 nucleotides match TRBD1. V trimming: 2 bases; J trimming: 2 bases; junction bases outside the gene matches: 5. The CDR3 covers 14 residues. Germline loops: CDR1 DFQATT, CDR2 SNEGSKA (reference sequence).